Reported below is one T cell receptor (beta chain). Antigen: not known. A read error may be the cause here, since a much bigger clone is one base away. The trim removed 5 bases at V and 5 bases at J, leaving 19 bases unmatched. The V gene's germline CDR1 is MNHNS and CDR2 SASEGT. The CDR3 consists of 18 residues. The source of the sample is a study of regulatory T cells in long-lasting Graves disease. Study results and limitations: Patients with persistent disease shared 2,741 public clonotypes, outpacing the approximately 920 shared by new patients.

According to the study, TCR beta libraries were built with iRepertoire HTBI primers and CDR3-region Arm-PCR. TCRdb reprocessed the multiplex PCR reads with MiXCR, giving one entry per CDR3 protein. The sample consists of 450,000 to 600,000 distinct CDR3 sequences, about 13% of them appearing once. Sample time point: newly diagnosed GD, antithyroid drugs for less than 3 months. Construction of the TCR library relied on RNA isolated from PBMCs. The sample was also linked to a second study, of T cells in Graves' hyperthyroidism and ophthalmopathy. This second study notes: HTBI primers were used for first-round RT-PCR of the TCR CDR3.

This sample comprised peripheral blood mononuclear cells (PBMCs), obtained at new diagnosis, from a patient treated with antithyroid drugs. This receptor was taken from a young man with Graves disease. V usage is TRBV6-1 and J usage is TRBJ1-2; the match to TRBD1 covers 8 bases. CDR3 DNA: TGTGCCAGCAGTCACCGAGACAGGGGCGGTATGGCCCGGTATGGCTACACCTTC. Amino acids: CASSHRDRGGMARYGYTF.